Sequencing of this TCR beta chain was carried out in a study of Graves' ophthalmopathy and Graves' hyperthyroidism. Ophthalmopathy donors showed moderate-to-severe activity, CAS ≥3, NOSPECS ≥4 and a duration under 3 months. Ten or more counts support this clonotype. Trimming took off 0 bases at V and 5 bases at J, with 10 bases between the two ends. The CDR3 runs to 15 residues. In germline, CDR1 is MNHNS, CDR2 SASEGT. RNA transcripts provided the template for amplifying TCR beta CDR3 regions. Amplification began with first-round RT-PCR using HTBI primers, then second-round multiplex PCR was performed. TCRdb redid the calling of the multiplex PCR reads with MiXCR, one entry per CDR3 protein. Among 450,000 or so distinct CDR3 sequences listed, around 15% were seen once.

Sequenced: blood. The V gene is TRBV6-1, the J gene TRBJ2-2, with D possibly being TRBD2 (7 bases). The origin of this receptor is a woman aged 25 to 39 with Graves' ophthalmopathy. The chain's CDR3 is CASSEARGATGELFF. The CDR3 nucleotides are TGTGCCAGCAGTGAAGCTCGGGGGGCTACCGGGGAGCTGTTTTTT.